A few counts support the clone carrying this TCR beta chain. The CDR3 runs to 17 residues. V was shortened by 8 bases and J by 0 bases, with 17 bases between the two germline ends. TCRbeta library preparation incorporated unique molecular identifiers. Each CDR3 protein is one row after TCRdb ran MiXCR on the PCR reads. The table has roughly 350,000 distinct CDR3 sequences, over 9% seen once. The sample belongs to a study of T-cell reconstitution after alpha-beta-depleted transplantation in children. The source was PBMCs from the stem cell graft donor, collected from the stem cell graft. This clonotype was obtained from a human donor who donated a stem cell graft to a child with acute lymphoblastic leukemia. The chain joins TRBV12-3 or TRBV12-4 to TRBJ2-6, with D possibly being TRBD2 (6 bases). The CDR3 bases are TGTGCCAGCCGGCGGGACTCAAGTAGCTCTGGGGCCAACGTCCTGACTTTC. Protein: CASRRDSSSSGANVLTF.